The 26 T cell receptor beta chains in this list originate from one sample, sequenced in a study of T cell repertoires in aging, cancer and after chemotherapy. Rearranged V-D-J TRB sequences were amplified with a mixed TRB-A/B primer pool. TCRdb redid the calling of the multiplex PCR reads with MiXCR, one entry per CDR3 protein. In the table there are thousands of distinct CDR3 sequences, over 40% of which are singletons. TCR beta rearrangements were amplified from peripheral blood genomic DNA. The source material was blood. The receptors were gathered from a human donor with a solid tumor.

Of note for this clonotype: Being one base from a much bigger clone, this may be a read error. The V call is TRBV29-1, the J call TRBJ2-2, with D perhaps given as TRBD1 or TRBD2 (6 bases each). Germline loops: CDR1 SQVTM, CDR2 ANQGSEA. V lost 7 bases to trimming and J lost 4 bases, with 13 bases between them. The CDR3 has 13 amino acids. CDR3 loop: CSAEGGGTGELFF. CDR3 bases: TGCAGCGCCGAGGGGGGAGGCACCGGGGAGCTGTTTTTT.

The V and J genes are TRBV6-1 and TRBJ2-2; no reliable D call. Trimming removed 8 bases at V and 1 base at J, with 11 bases between. Per germline, CDR1 MNHNS and CDR2 SASEGT. CDR3 length: 14 residues. The CDR3 loop is CASGRSQNTGELFF. The DNA of the CDR3 is TGTGCCAGCGGGCGGTCCCAGAACACCGGGGAGCTGTTTTTT.

The gene calls are TRBV30 and TRBJ2-1; possibly TRBD1 or TRBD2 for D (5 bases each). V was trimmed by 8 bases and J by 4 bases, leaving 15 bases between them. From germline, CDR1 is GTSNPN and CDR2 SVGIG (reference sequence). The CDR3 consists of 13 residues. The CDR3 reads CARGNEGYNEQFF. CDR3 coding DNA: TGTGCCCGGGGCAACGAGGGATACAATGAGCAGTTCTTC.

This sequence joins TRBV6-5 and TRBJ2-1; 10 positions match TRBD2. The CDR3 is 15 amino acids. CDR1 and CDR2 (germline): MNHEY, SVGAGI. Germline trimming cut 1 base from V and 9 bases from J; bases unmatched to any gene: 6. The CDR3 sequence is CASSYFTSGIIEQFF. CDR3 bases: TGTGCCAGCAGTTACTTTACTAGCGGGATCATTGAGCAGTTCTTC.

The rearrangement links TRBV6-6 to TRBJ2-7, with D tentatively TRBD1 (6 bases). The CDR3 is 14 amino acids. Looked up from germline, CDR1 is MNHNY and CDR2 is SVGAGI (reference sequence). Trimming removed 6 bases at V and 5 bases at J, with 17 bases between. This CDR3 reads CASREEQGNNEQYF. CDR3 sequence (DNA): TGTGCCAGCAGAGAAGAACAGGGTAATAACGAGCAGTACTTC.

The chain employs TRBV19 and TRBJ1-5; the D gene is possibly TRBD1 (6 bases). Trimming stripped 7 bases from V and 1 base from J, with 14 bases between. Germline CDR1 reads LNHDA; CDR2 reads SQIVND (reference sequence). The CDR3 is 15 residues long. The CDR3 DNA is TGTGCCAGTACCTACTTAACAGGGAGCAATCAGCCCCAGCATTTT. This translates into CASTYLTGSNQPQHF.

The rearrangement joins TRBV11-1 to TRBJ2-5; TRBD2 is a possible D gene (6 bases). Trimming removed 6 bases from V and 2 bases from J, with 13 bases in between. Looked up from germline, CDR1 is SGHAT and CDR2 is FQDESV (reference sequence). This CDR3 is built from 14 residues. CDR3 amino acids: CASSYGGLQETQYF. Here the CDR3 DNA reads TGTGCCAGCAGTTACGGGGGACTTCAAGAGACCCAGTACTTC.

In its sample, this clonotype is medium-sized. The chain carries TRBV11-3 and TRBJ2-7, with 10 bases lining up with TRBD1. This CDR3 is 14 amino acids long. Trimming cost V 5 bases and J 3 bases; bases outside gene matches: 4. CDR1 is SGHNT and CDR2 is YENEEA in the germline V gene. For the CDR3, the DNA is TGTGCCAGCAGCGTAGGACAGGGGGGCTACGAGCAGTACTTC. Its translation is CASSVGQGGYEQYF.

The DNA for the CDR3 is TGTGCCACCAGTGGCTTTAGAAGCCAGTACTTC. This translates into CATSGFRSQYF. The rearrangement uses TRBV24-1 and TRBJ2-5; D is unclear. The CDR3 totals 11 residues. The V gene lost 5 bases and the J gene lost 10 bases, with 10 bases spanning the gap. CDR1 and CDR2 (germline): KGHDR, SFDVKD.

This chain joins TRBV6-5 and TRBJ1-6; D is unresolved. V was pared by 5 bases and J by 6 bases, with 11 bases between. The germline CDR1 and CDR2 sequences are MNHEY and SVGAGI. The length of the CDR3 is 14 residues. The CDR3 DNA sequence: TGTGCCAGCAGTCCTCGGGAGTTTAATTCACCCCTCCACTTT. As protein: CASSPREFNSPLHF.

The chain is built from TRBV5-6 and TRBJ1-5; no reliable D call. The germline V gene has CDR1 SGHDT and CDR2 YYEEEE. V lost 1 base and J lost 7, with 12 bases in between. This CDR3 contains 14 residues. The CDR3 loop is CASSLMEGGQPQHF. The CDR3 DNA reads TGTGCCAGCAGCTTGATGGAGGGAGGGCAGCCCCAGCATTTT.

This sequence joins TRBV6-5 and TRBJ2-5; D might be TRBD1 or TRBD2, each matching 5 bases. Trimming removed 5 bases at V and 5 bases at J, with 15 bases between. Germline lookup yields CDR1 MNHEY and CDR2 SVGAGI. The CDR3 runs to 14 residues. The DNA for the CDR3 is TGTGCCAGCAGTACCCCGGGGCGAGTCGAGACCCAGTACTTC. This gives the protein CASSTPGRVETQYF.

This clonotype came up a few times. The chain combines TRBV5-4 with TRBJ2-7, with 7 positions matching TRBD1. CDR1 and CDR2 (germline): SGHNT, YYREEE (reference sequence). With 3 bases clipped from V and 6 bases from J, the junction kept 3 bases outside the gene matches. The CDR3 length is 12 residues. DNA for the CDR3: TGTGCCAGCAGCTCGGACAGGCGCGAGCAGTACTTC. Translated: CASSSDRREQYF.

The CDR3 nucleotides are TGTGCCAGCCTCAATTTCATGAACACTGAAGCTTTCTTT. Protein product: CASLNFMNTEAFF. The chain has TRBV12-3 or TRBV12-4 and TRBJ1-1, with D uncertain. The V gene lost 8 bases and the J gene lost 0 bases, with 10 bases spanning the gap. There are 13 residues in the CDR3.

This clonotype turned up a few times. This chain joins TRBV6-6 and TRBJ1-3; 11 bases agree with TRBD1. Germline V gives CDR1 MNHNY, CDR2 SVGAGI (reference sequence). There are 16 residues in the CDR3. With V trimmed by 1 base and J by 7 bases, 6 bases remained unmatched. CDR3 sequence: CASSYYGQGARNTIYF. The CDR3 nucleotides read TGTGCCAGCAGTTACTATGGACAGGGGGCGCGGAACACCATATATTTT.

By share, this clonotype counts as medium-sized (0.01 to 0.1%). The V call is TRBV29-1, the J call TRBJ2-5, with 7 positions matching TRBD1. Germline trimming cut 5 bases from V and 2 bases from J; bases unmatched to any gene: 11. The CDR3 covers 15 residues. Germline V lookup: CDR1 SQVTM, CDR2 ANQGSEA. CDR3 in amino acids: CSVRDMPGQQETQYF. CDR3 in DNA: TGCAGCGTTCGTGATATGCCGGGACAGCAAGAGACCCAGTACTTC.

This clonotype has more than one count but fewer than ten. The chain has TRBV11-3 and TRBJ2-1; 12 nucleotides match TRBD2. This CDR3 region has 14 residues. The V gene end was trimmed by 6 bases and the J gene end by 6 bases; junction bases not matched to a gene: 3. CDR1 and CDR2 (germline): SGHNT, YENEEA. DNA for the CDR3: TGTGCCAGCAGAACTAGCGGGGGGTTCAATGAGCAGTTCTTC. It is translated as CASRTSGGFNEQFF.

By its share, this clonotype is medium-sized. The chain joins TRBV11-3 to TRBJ2-5; 7 nucleotides agree with TRBD2. V lost 3 bases and J lost 2; bases outside the gene matches: 0. This CDR3 has 13 residues. Germline CDR1 SGHNT, CDR2 YENEEA. Here the CDR3 DNA reads TGTGCCAGCAGCTTGGGGGGGCAAGAGACCCAGTACTTC. As protein: CASSLGGQETQYF.

This clonotype was seen more than once but under ten times. The chain recombines TRBV11-1 with TRBJ2-7; D is unresolved. The CDR3 is 12 amino acids. Germline CDR1 SGHAT, CDR2 FQDESV (reference sequence). Trimming stripped 5 bases from V and 7 bases from J, with 12 bases between. The CDR3 here is CASSPYLGEQYF. Here the CDR3 DNA reads TGTGCCAGCAGCCCCTATTTGGGAGAGCAGTACTTC.

This clonotype appeared a few times. The rearrangement uses TRBV29-1 and TRBJ1-2; D gene ambiguous. The V end was cut by 7 bases, the J end by 2 bases, with 8 bases between. Germline assignment: CDR1 SQVTM and CDR2 ANQGSEA. CDR3 length equals 11 residues. For the CDR3, the DNA is TGCAGCGCCACCGAGAACTATGGCTACACCTTC. It is translated as CSATENYGYTF.

The rearrangement uses TRBV11-3 and TRBJ1-5; possible D gene TRBD1, 5 bases. V was shortened by 4 bases and J by 0 bases, with 16 bases between the two germline ends. The germline gives CDR1 SGHNT, CDR2 YENEEA. This CDR3 region has 17 residues. CDR3 nucleotides: TGTGCCAGCAGCTCCGGACACTTCGGTTATAGCAATCAGCCCCAGCATTTT. Amino acid sequence: CASSSGHFGYSNQPQHF.

This clonotype occurred once. V is TRBV6-5 and J is TRBJ1-6; D is uncertain. The CDR3 is 14 amino acids. V gave up 10 bases and J gave up 8 bases, with 18 bases separating them. Germline V gene sequence: CDR1 MNHEY, CDR2 SVGAGI. The CDR3 DNA is TGTGCCAACAGCCTCCGTGGCACGGATTCACCCCTCCACTTT. This gives the protein CANSLRGTDSPLHF.

By sample share, this clonotype is medium-sized. This rearrangement joins TRBV11-3 to TRBJ2-2; TRBD1 aligns across 7 bases. CDR1 is SGHNT and CDR2 is YENEEA in the germline V gene. The V gene end was trimmed by 0 bases and the J gene end by 1 base; junction bases not matched to a gene: 2. This CDR3 is built from 16 residues. The CDR3 here is CASSLERGQNTGELFF. Written as DNA, the CDR3 is TGTGCCAGCAGCTTAGAAAGGGGGCAGAACACCGGGGAGCTGTTTTTT.

The chain combines TRBV6-6 with TRBJ2-7; no reliable D call. Trimming took off 0 bases at V and 0 bases at J, with 9 bases between the two ends. The CDR3 totals 15 residues. The germline V gene has CDR1 MNHNY and CDR2 SVGAGI (reference sequence). Here the CDR3 reads CASSYSRALSYEQYF. As DNA, the CDR3 is TGTGCCAGCAGTTACTCGAGAGCTCTCTCCTACGAGCAGTACTTC.

The chain employs TRBV6-6 and TRBJ1-2; a weak D match, TRBD1 (5 bases). The germline gives CDR1 MNHNY, CDR2 SVGAGI (reference sequence). V was trimmed by 6 bases and J by 3 bases, leaving 14 bases between them. This CDR3 spans 14 amino acids. For the CDR3, the DNA is TGTGCCAGCAGCACCCCCGACAGAGACTATGGCTACACCTTC. Protein sequence: CASSTPDRDYGYTF.

This chain joins TRBV29-1 and TRBJ2-4; 14 bases match TRBD2. CDR1 and CDR2 (germline): SQVTM, ANQGSEA. V trimming: 5 bases; J trimming: 10 bases; junction bases outside the gene matches: 4. The CDR3 runs to 13 residues. The CDR3 DNA reads TGCAGCGTTTTGACTAGCGGGGGGGGGATTCAGTACTTC. It codes for CSVLTSGGGIQYF.